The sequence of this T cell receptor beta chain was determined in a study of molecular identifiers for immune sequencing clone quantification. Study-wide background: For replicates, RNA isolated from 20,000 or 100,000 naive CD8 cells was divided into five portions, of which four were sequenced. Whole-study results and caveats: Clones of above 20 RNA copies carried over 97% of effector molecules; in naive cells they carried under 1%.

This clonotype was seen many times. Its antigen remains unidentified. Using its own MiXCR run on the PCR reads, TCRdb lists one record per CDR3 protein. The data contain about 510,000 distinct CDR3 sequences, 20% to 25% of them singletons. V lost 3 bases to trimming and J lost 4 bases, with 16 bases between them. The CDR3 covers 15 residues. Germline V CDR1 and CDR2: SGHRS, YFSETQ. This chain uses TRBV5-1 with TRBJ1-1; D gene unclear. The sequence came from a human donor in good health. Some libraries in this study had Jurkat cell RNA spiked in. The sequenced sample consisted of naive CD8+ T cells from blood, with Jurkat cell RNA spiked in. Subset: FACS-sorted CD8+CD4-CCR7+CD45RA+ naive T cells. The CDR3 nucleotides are TGCGCCAGCAGCTGGACTCCACAAGAGGGCACTGAAGCTTTCTTT. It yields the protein CASSWTPQEGTEAFF.